The 19 T cell receptor beta chains below come from one sample, sequenced in a study of cytomegalovirus exposure and HLA in healthy donors. The PCR contained 60 Vbeta and 13 Jbeta primers. Clones were read by immunoSEQ multiplex PCR, and TCRdb kept only the in-frame ones, dropping some. Recorded for this sample: under 90,000 clones. Input material: PBMCs. These receptors originate from a female donor in good health and CMV-seropositive.

The rearrangement joins TRBV7-6 to TRBJ2-5; D perhaps matches TRBD2 (5 bases). This CDR3 has 13 residues. Deletions cut 6 bases from V and 5 bases from J, with 13 bases between. In germline, CDR1 is SGHVS, CDR2 FNYEAQ. CDR3 sequence (DNA): TGTGCCAGCAGTCTAGCCTTTCGGGAGACCCAGTACTTC. Translation: CASSLAFRETQYF.

This rearrangement joins TRBV6-6 to TRBJ2-5; 10 nucleotides match TRBD2. CDR3 length: 16 amino acids. Trimming cost V 6 bases and J 5 bases; bases outside gene matches: 12. Germline CDR1 is MNHNY and CDR2 is SVGAGI (reference sequence). The CDR3 DNA is TGTGCCAGCAGCGACGGACTAGCGGCCGTTGGGGAGACCCAGTACTTC. Amino acids: CASSDGLAAVGETQYF.

The genes are TRBV6-1 and TRBJ1-1; D uncertain. The CDR3 sequence is 13 residues long. V was shortened by 9 bases and J by 1 base, with 12 bases between the two germline ends. Germline lookup yields CDR1 MNHNS and CDR2 SASEGT. The CDR3 DNA sequence: TGTGCCAGTGATGTGGGCAGGAACACTGAAGCTTTCTTT. Protein product: CASDVGRNTEAFF.

The chain recombines TRBV7-2 with TRBJ2-1, with a weak D call TRBD2 (5 bases). The CDR3 covers 12 residues. Trimming took 4 bases from V and 7 from J, leaving 8 bases between them. Germline loops: CDR1 SGHTA, CDR2 FQGNSA. CDR3 sequence: CASSSRTNEQFF. In DNA, the CDR3 is TGTGCCAGCAGCTCCCGGACTAATGAGCAGTTCTTC.

CDR3 amino acids: CASSLGQLSGNTIYF. The CDR3 coding sequence is TGTGCCAGCAGCTTGGGACAGCTCTCTGGAAACACCATATATTTT. The V and J genes are TRBV5-6 and TRBJ1-3, with D possibly being TRBD1 (5 bases). Germline assignment: CDR1 SGHDT and CDR2 YYEEEE. The CDR3 has 15 amino acids. The V end was cut by 0 bases, the J end by 0 bases, with 7 bases between. The whole variable domain, remainder taken from reference TRBV5-6 and TRBJ1-3, is DAGVTQSPTHLIKTRGQQVTLRCSPKSGHDTVSWYQQALGQGPQFIFQYYEEEERQRGNFPDRFSGHQFPNYSSELNVNALLLGDSALYLCASSLGQLSGNTIYFGEGSWLTVV.

The V gene is TRBV10-3, the J gene TRBJ1-2, with TRBD1 as a possible D gene (5 bases). The V end was cut by 4 bases, the J end by 0 bases, with 21 bases between. Germline CDR1 ENHRY, CDR2 SYGVKD. The CDR3 is 18 residues long. The CDR3 loop reads CAISGEVTGTGPNYGYTF. In nucleotides, the CDR3 is TGTGCCATCAGTGGGGAGGTCACCGGGACCGGGCCTAACTATGGCTACACCTTC.

The chain is built from TRBV5-1 and TRBJ2-7; maybe TRBD2 (6 bases). Trimming cost V 5 bases and J 4 bases, with 16 bases left between them. The CDR3 has 14 amino acids. CDR1 SGHRS and CDR2 YFSETQ come from the germline V gene. CDR3 amino acids: CASREPGGNYEQYF. The CDR3 DNA follows: TGCGCCAGCAGGGAACCGGGCGGGAATTACGAGCAGTACTTC.

The chain employs TRBV7-9 and TRBJ2-3; 9 bases are a match to TRBD2. The CDR3 runs to 18 residues. CDR1 is SEHNR, CDR2 FQNEAQ, per germline (reference sequence). V gave up 5 bases and J gave up 2 bases; unmatched junction bases: 14. CDR3: CASSPSAGGGWVTDTQYF. The DNA for the CDR3 is TGTGCCAGCAGCCCTTCGGCGGGGGGGGGTTGGGTCACAGATACGCAGTATTTT.

The rearrangement links TRBV18 to TRBJ2-2; 7 bases map to TRBD1. Germline assignment: CDR1 KGHSH and CDR2 LQKENI. The CDR3 has 16 amino acids. Trimming cost V 3 bases and J 0 bases; bases outside gene matches: 4. The chain's CDR3 is CASSPRTGSNTGELFF. The DNA of the CDR3 is TGTGCCAGCTCACCCCGGACAGGATCGAACACCGGGGAGCTGTTTTTT.

About this clone itself: The same CDR3 can be traced to other DNA sequences in this sample. The chain is built from TRBV5-1 and TRBJ1-6; D is undetermined. The CDR3 has 15 residues. V lost 3 bases, J lost 7 bases, and 14 bases lay in between. Germline-derived CDR1 and CDR2 are SGHRS and YFSETQ. CDR3 protein: CASSSSAGRNSPLHF. DNA for the CDR3: TGCGCCAGCAGCTCCTCGGCAGGAAGGAATTCACCCCTCCACTTT.

The chain links TRBV30 to TRBJ1-2; 8 bases are a match to TRBD1. With V trimmed by 1 base and J by 1 base, 5 bases remained unmatched. Looked up from germline, CDR1 is GTSNPN and CDR2 is SVGIG (reference sequence). The CDR3 runs 15 residues. CDR3 DNA sequence: TGTGCCTGGAGTGACCGGGACAGGATTAACTATGGCTACACCTTC. This codes for CAWSDRDRINYGYTF.

The V and J genes are TRBV7-2 and TRBJ2-7; possible D gene TRBD1, 6 bases. Per the germline V gene, CDR1 is SGHTA and CDR2 is FQGNSA. CDR3 length: 14 residues. The ends were cut back, 0 bases at V and 7 bases at J, with 13 bases in the middle. CDR3 coding DNA: TGTGCCAGCAGCTTAGCGATAGGGACACGAGAGCAGTACTTC. Its translation: CASSLAIGTREQYF.

The CDR3 region has the DNA TGTGCCAGCAGGCGGCCTTGGGGGCATGAAAAACTGTTTTTT. It specifies CASRRPWGHEKLFF. The gene calls are TRBV11-3 and TRBJ1-4; D perhaps matches TRBD1 (6 bases). Trimming left V 6 bases short and J 6 bases short, with 14 bases between. CDR1 is SGHNT, CDR2 YENEEA, per germline. There are 14 residues in the CDR3.

The rearrangement joins TRBV28 to TRBJ2-1; 10 positions match TRBD1. The CDR3 is 15 residues long. Germline V CDR1 and CDR2: MDHEN, SYDVKM. V shed 8 bases and J 8 bases; nucleotides not matched to a gene: 12. The CDR3 DNA reads as TGTGCCAGCGGGCCGGGACAGGGGTTAAGGGATGAGCAGTTCTTC. As protein: CASGPGQGLRDEQFF.

The chain combines TRBV19 with TRBJ1-5; D perhaps matches TRBD1 (6 bases). The CDR3 is 16 amino acids. Between the trimmed V and J ends, which lost 3 bases and 7 bases, there was a span of 19 bases. Germline V gene lookup returns CDR1 LNHDA and CDR2 SQIVND (reference sequence). For the CDR3, the DNA is TGTGCCAGTAGTATGAGGAAGGACATGAGGGGGCAGCCCCAGCATTTT. This codes for CASSMRKDMRGQPQHF.

This chain joins TRBV2 and TRBJ2-4; D is possibly TRBD2 (5 bases). V lost 2 bases, J lost 1 base, and 15 bases lay in between. The CDR3 has 17 amino acids. Germline CDR1 reads SNHLY; CDR2 reads FYNNEI. In nucleotides, the CDR3 is TGTGCCAGCAGTGAATCGGCGGGTCCGGGGGCCAAAAACATTCAGTACTTC. Translation gives CASSESAGPGAKNIQYF.

The rearrangement uses TRBV5-1 and TRBJ1-2; TRBD1 agrees at 7 bases. V lost 2 bases, J lost 3 bases, and 1 base stayed unmatched. CDR3 size: 13 residues. Germline CDR1 reads SGHRS; CDR2 reads YFSETQ. CDR3 in DNA: TGCGCCAGCAGCTTCGACAGGGACTATGGCTACACCTTC. This codes for CASSFDRDYGYTF.

V gene TRBV5-6 combines with J gene TRBJ2-3; D is unresolved. The CDR3 spans 15 residues. CDR1 and CDR2 (germline): SGHDT, YYEEEE. Trimming stripped 0 bases from V and 0 bases from J, with 8 bases between. CDR3 amino acids: CASSLVTESTDTQYF. The CDR3 DNA is TGTGCCAGCAGCTTGGTGACTGAAAGCACAGATACGCAGTATTTT.

The rearrangement uses TRBV30 and TRBJ2-5; 8 nucleotides agree with TRBD1. CDR1 is GTSNPN and CDR2 is SVGIG in the germline V gene (reference sequence). The CDR3 has 17 amino acids. Germline trimming cut 0 bases from V and 7 bases from J; bases unmatched to any gene: 16. CDR3 DNA: TGTGCCTGGAGTGTCTATTCGGGACAGGCTACCCGGGTGACCCAGTACTTC. This sequence encodes CAWSVYSGQATRVTQYF.